The 29 T cell receptor beta chains in this list originate from one sample, sequenced in a study of OX40 agonist ivuxolimab in advanced cancers. Here immunoSEQ multiplex PCR was the method, and the copy in TCRdb shows in-frame clones only, minus some. Here the sample spans 85,000 to 100,000 clones, over 75% being singletons. The sample in question was CD4+ or CD8+ T cells sorted from blood, obtained in a trial of the OX40 agonist ivuxolimab. These receptors were obtained from an adult with an advanced solid tumor such as melanoma, head and neck, liver or kidney cancer.

V is TRBV6-5 and J is TRBJ2-7; D is tentatively TRBD1 or TRBD2 (5 bases each). CDR3 length: 11 residues. Germline V gives CDR1 MNHEY, CDR2 SVGAGI. V lost 5 bases, J lost 4 bases, and 6 bases lay in between. CDR3 protein: CASSGGYEQYF. The CDR3 nucleotides read TGTGCCAGCAGTGGGGGATACGAGCAGTACTTC.

The J gene is TRBJ2-5, the V gene TRBV7-2, with 7 bases matching TRBD1. Germline V gene lookup returns CDR1 SGHTA and CDR2 FQGNSA. After removal of 4 bases from V and 2 bases from J, the junction contained 4 bases not matched to a gene. The CDR3 totals 14 residues. The CDR3 bases are TGTGCCAGCAGCTCACCGGGACAGCAAGAGACCCAGTACTTC. Translating it yields CASSSPGQQETQYF.

CDR3 bases: TGCGCCAGCAGCCCGGGGCCTCAGACTAACTATGGCTACACCTTC. Translating it yields CASSPGPQTNYGYTF. The chain employs TRBV5-1 and TRBJ1-2; perhaps TRBD1 as D (5 bases). This CDR3 is 15 amino acids long. The germline gives CDR1 SGHRS, CDR2 YFSETQ. Trimming removed 4 bases at V and 0 bases at J, with 13 bases between.

This chain connects TRBV7-2 to TRBJ2-7, with 8 bases lining up with TRBD2. V was pared by 5 bases and J by 10 bases, with 10 bases of the junction left unmatched. The CDR3 has 13 residues. Germline CDR1 reads SGHTA; CDR2 reads FQGNSA. The DNA of the CDR3 is TGTGCCAGCAGCCAGGGGCTCGGGAGGGCCCAGTACTTC. Encoded protein: CASSQGLGRAQYF. The whole variable domain, filled in from reference TRBV7-2 and TRBJ2-7, reads GAGVSQSPSNKVTEKGKDVELRCDPISGHTALYWYRQSLGQGLEFLIYFQGNSAPDKSGLPSDRFSAERTGGSVSTLTIQRTQQEDSAVYLCASSQGLGRAQYFGPGTRLTVT.

The V call is TRBV28, the J call TRBJ2-7, with 8 bases matching TRBD1. Germline-derived CDR1 and CDR2 are MDHEN and SYDVKM. CDR3 length equals 14 residues. V lost 7 bases and J lost 6; bases outside the gene matches: 11. The CDR3 loop is CASKGWDRQAEQYF. The CDR3 DNA follows: TGTGCCAGCAAGGGTTGGGACAGGCAAGCCGAGCAGTACTTC.

The chain joins TRBV7-2 to TRBJ2-5; D may be TRBD1 (7 bases). Germline CDR1 is SGHTA and CDR2 is FQGNSA. The ends were cut back, 5 bases at V and 5 bases at J, with 21 bases in the middle. The CDR3 has 16 amino acids. In DNA, the CDR3 is TGTGCCAGCAGCGCCCTCCTAGGAGGGGGCGGGGAGACCCAGTACTTC. Amino acids: CASSALLGGGGETQYF.

The V gene is TRBV6-6, the J gene TRBJ2-3; 9 bases match TRBD2. Germline V gene lookup returns CDR1 MNHNY and CDR2 SVGAGI (reference sequence). CDR3 size: 13 residues. V gave up 6 bases and J gave up 4 bases; unmatched junction bases: 2. CDR3 sequence reads: CASRRGGSDTQYF. The CDR3 DNA reads TGTGCCAGCAGGCGGGGGGGGTCAGATACGCAGTATTTT.

The chain combines TRBV4-1 with TRBJ1-2, with D unresolved. The CDR3 has 14 amino acids. Trimming pared 0 bases from V and 8 bases from J, leaving 13 bases between. The germline V gene encodes CDR1 MGHRA and CDR2 YSYEKL. CDR3 sequence (DNA): TGCGCCAGCAGCCAAGATAACGGCCGAGGGGGCTACACCTTC. The encoded protein is CASSQDNGRGGYTF.

The chain employs TRBV28 and TRBJ2-1; 7 positions match TRBD2. The V gene end was trimmed by 7 bases and the J gene end by 0 bases; junction bases not matched to a gene: 9. Germline CDR1 is MDHEN and CDR2 is SYDVKM. The CDR3 sequence is 16 residues long. This chain's CDR3 is CASITRGVGSYNEQFF. CDR3 nucleotides: TGTGCCAGCATTACTCGGGGGGTCGGCTCCTACAATGAGCAGTTCTTC.

V usage is TRBV5-1 and J usage is TRBJ2-5, with 15 bases that match TRBD2. CDR3 length: 17 amino acids. CDR1 SGHRS and CDR2 YFSETQ come from the germline V gene. Trimming took 5 bases from V and 2 from J; bases not matched to a gene: 7. The chain's CDR3 is CASSPGTSGRNQETQYF. Here the CDR3 DNA reads TGCGCCAGCAGTCCCGGGACTAGCGGGAGGAATCAAGAGACCCAGTACTTC.

The CDR3 sequence is CASSFSLSTDTQYF. In DNA, the CDR3 is TGTGCCAGCAGCTTCTCACTTAGCACAGATACGCAGTATTTT. The chain links TRBV11-1 to TRBJ2-3; unclear D gene. Trimming stripped 3 bases from V and 0 bases from J, with 7 bases between. The CDR3 is made up of 14 amino acids. Germline lookup yields CDR1 SGHAT and CDR2 FQDESV (reference sequence). The full variable domain, rest sourced from reference TRBV11-1 and TRBJ2-3, is EAEVAQSPRYKITEKSQAVAFWCDPISGHATLYWYRQILGQGPELLVQFQDESVVDDSQLPKDRFSAERLKGVDSTLKIQPAELGDSAMYLCASSFSLSTDTQYFGPGTRLTVL.

V usage is TRBV7-9 and J usage is TRBJ2-5, with D perhaps being TRBD1 or TRBD2 (5 bases each). This CDR3 comprises 15 residues. Germline V lookup: CDR1 SEHNR, CDR2 FQNEAQ (reference sequence). Trimming cost V 5 bases and J 0 bases, with 13 bases left between them. In nucleotides, the CDR3 is TGTGCCAGCAGCCTGGGACCTACATACCAAGAGACCCAGTACTTC. Protein product: CASSLGPTYQETQYF.

The CDR3 coding sequence is TGCAGCCTCAGGGGGCTCGAGGGCACAGATACGCAGTATTTT. It yields the protein CSLRGLEGTDTQYF. The chain recombines TRBV29-1 with TRBJ2-3, with TRBD1 identical over 8 bases. J was trimmed by 1 base and V by 8 bases; bases with no gene match: 8. Germline CDR1 is SQVTM and CDR2 is ANQGSEA. The CDR3 contains 14 residues.

The chain carries TRBV7-3 and TRBJ2-1, with a tentative D call TRBD2 (6 bases). Germline values: CDR1 SGHTA, CDR2 FQGTGA. With 8 bases removed from V and 1 base from J, the gap between germline ends came to 12 bases. This CDR3 spans 14 amino acids. Written as DNA, the CDR3 is TGTGCCAGCGGAGGAGGGCCGTCCTACAATGAGCAGTTCTTC. Residues: CASGGGPSYNEQFF.

The V gene is TRBV11-2, the J gene TRBJ2-3; 12 bases are a match to TRBD2. The junction had 12 bases not matched to a gene; V was cut back by 1 base and J by 4 bases. The CDR3 spans 19 residues. From germline, CDR1 is SGHAT and CDR2 FQNNGV. CDR3 nucleotide sequence: TGTGCCAGCAGCTTAGGGGTCGGAACTAGCGGGAGGAAGGCAGATACGCAGTATTTT. Amino acids: CASSLGVGTSGRKADTQYF.

This chain joins TRBV2 and TRBJ2-3; 8 bases agree with TRBD2. The ends lost 7 bases at V and 2 bases at J; junction bases unmatched: 20. The CDR3 totals 19 residues. From germline, CDR1 is SNHLY and CDR2 FYNNEI. CDR3 sequence: CASNEWGPLLAAATDTQYF. In DNA form, the CDR3 reads TGTGCCAGCAACGAGTGGGGGCCGCTACTAGCGGCAGCCACAGATACGCAGTATTTT. Together with reference TRBV2 and TRBJ2-3, the CDR3 gives the full variable domain: EPEVTQTPSHQVTQMGQEVILRCVPISNHLYFYWYRQILGQKVEFLVSFYNNEISEKSEIFDDQFSVERPDGSNFTLKIRSTKLEDSAMYFCASNEWGPLLAAATDTQYFGPGTRLTVL.

J is TRBJ2-1 and V is TRBV15, with 13 positions matching TRBD2. V shed 5 bases, J shed 10 bases, and the junction held 8 bases outside the gene matches. The CDR3 is 15 amino acids. Germline CDR1 and CDR2: LNHNV and YYDKDF (reference sequence). CDR3 nucleotides: TGTGCCACCAGCGGGAGACTAGCGGGGGGCAGCGAGCAGTTCTTC. Translation gives CATSGRLAGGSEQFF.

The CDR3 DNA reads as TGTGCCTGGAGTGTTCGCGGGAGGTCTTACAATGAGCAGTTCTTC. This encodes CAWSVRGRSYNEQFF. The chain has TRBV30 and TRBJ2-1; 8 bases map to TRBD2. Germline trimming cut 0 bases from V and 4 bases from J; bases unmatched to any gene: 5. Germline CDR1 reads GTSNPN; CDR2 reads SVGIG (reference sequence). The CDR3 spans 15 residues. The entire variable domain, with the rest obtained from reference TRBV30 and TRBJ2-1, is as follows: SQTIHQWPATLVQPVGSPLSLECTVEGTSNPNLYWYRQAAGRGLQLLFYSVGIGQISSEVPQNLSASRPQDRQFILSSKKLLLSDSGFYLCAWSVRGRSYNEQFFGPGTRLTVL.

This chain links TRBV9 with TRBJ2-7; D is possibly TRBD1 or TRBD2 (5 bases each). Germline values: CDR1 SGDLS, CDR2 YYNGEE. V shed 0 bases and J shed 2 bases, with 9 bases lying between them. This CDR3 is 14 amino acids long. The CDR3 bases are TGTGCCAGCAGCGTAGGAGGGGAAACCTACGAGCAGTACTTC. Translated: CASSVGGETYEQYF.

This rearrangement joins TRBV7-2 to TRBJ2-7; D may be TRBD1 (6 bases). Trimming cost V 3 bases and J 3 bases, with 12 bases left between them. Germline CDR1 reads SGHTA; CDR2 reads FQGNSA. This CDR3 spans 14 amino acids. DNA of the CDR3: TGTGCCAGCAGCTTTGTGGGACAAGGCTACGAGCAGTACTTC. Translating gives CASSFVGQGYEQYF.

The J gene is TRBJ2-7, the V gene TRBV7-2; D uncertain. In germline, CDR1 is SGHTA, CDR2 FQGNSA. This CDR3 contains 14 residues. V was clipped by 5 bases and J by 0 bases, with 11 bases between them. The CDR3 sequence: CASSPDRGSYEQYF. CDR3 DNA: TGTGCCAGCAGCCCGGATCGAGGCTCCTACGAGCAGTACTTC.

The chain employs TRBV5-1 and TRBJ2-1, with 16 positions matching TRBD2. The junction had 8 bases not matched to a gene; V was cut back by 4 bases and J by 16 bases. Per germline, CDR1 SGHRS and CDR2 YFSETQ. This CDR3 comprises 14 residues. This CDR3 reads CASSVGTSGRAEFF. The CDR3 DNA follows: TGCGCCAGCAGCGTAGGGACTAGCGGGAGGGCCGAATTCTTC. Looking up the rest from reference TRBV5-1 and TRBJ2-1 gives the full variable domain: KAGVTQTPRYLIKTRGQQVTLSCSPISGHRSVSWYQQTPGQGLQFLFEYFSETQRNKGNFPGRFSGRQFSNSRSEMNVSTLELGDSALYLCASSVGTSGRAEFFGPGTRLTVL.

This chain connects TRBV18 to TRBJ2-3; 12 nucleotides line up with TRBD2. V dropped 3 bases and J dropped 2; count of bases not matched to a gene: 3. CDR1 is KGHSH, CDR2 LQKENI, per germline. The CDR3 length is 16 residues. CDR3 nucleotide sequence: TGTGCCAGCTCACCCGGGACTAGCGGGTCCACAGATACGCAGTATTTT. Its translation is CASSPGTSGSTDTQYF.

The V call is TRBV6-6, the J call TRBJ2-7, with 9 positions matching TRBD1. Germline trimming cut 2 bases from V and 3 bases from J; bases unmatched to any gene: 8. The CDR3 contains 16 residues. CDR1 and CDR2 (germline): MNHNY, SVGAGI (reference sequence). The CDR3 nucleotides are TGTGCCAGCAGTTACCCTAAGGGGGGACAGGGCTACGAGCAGTACTTC. Its translation: CASSYPKGGQGYEQYF.

This chain connects TRBV7-3 to TRBJ2-5; D gene unclear. The J call may be in error: the DNA end matches TRBJ2-7 better. Per the germline V gene, CDR1 is SGHTA and CDR2 is FQGTGA. The length of the CDR3 is 13 residues. Here the CDR3 reads CASSLTLVSEQYF. DNA of the CDR3: TGTGCCAGCAGCTTAACCCTAGTATCCGAGCAGTACTTC.

The chain carries TRBV5-1 and TRBJ2-1; 8 bases align to TRBD2. Germline values: CDR1 SGHRS, CDR2 YFSETQ. This CDR3 has 16 residues. Unmatched junction bases numbered 10, after V lost 4 bases and J lost 4 bases. The DNA of the CDR3 is TGCGCCAGCAGCCCGTTAGCAGCGGGAGTGTACAATGAGCAGTTCTTC. Translating gives CASSPLAAGVYNEQFF.

This clone was counted a few times. The rearrangement uses TRBV9 and TRBJ2-3; TRBD1 or TRBD2 may be the D gene (6 bases each). V lost 7 bases and J 1 base, leaving 10 bases between the germline ends. The CDR3 totals 13 residues. Germline V gene sequence: CDR1 SGDLS, CDR2 YYNGEE. The CDR3: CASARGGTDTQYF. CDR3 coding DNA: TGTGCCAGCGCAAGGGGGGGCACAGATACGCAGTATTTT.

CDR3 sequence (DNA): TGTGCCAGCAGCTTCGGACCCTCCTACGAGCAGTACTTC. Translating gives CASSFGPSYEQYF. The chain joins TRBV7-3 to TRBJ2-5; no clear D gene. Judging by the DNA end, TRBJ2-7 fits better; the J call may be wrong. The CDR3 covers 13 residues. Germline CDR1 is SGHTA and CDR2 is FQGTGA.

J is TRBJ2-3 and V is TRBV28; D is possibly TRBD1 or TRBD2 (5 bases each). V was shortened by 3 bases and J by 3 bases, with 10 bases between the two germline ends. The V gene's germline CDR1 is MDHEN and CDR2 SYDVKM. The CDR3 sequence is 14 residues long. CDR3 region: CASSFSGTTDTQYF. Written as DNA, the CDR3 is TGTGCCAGCAGTTTCTCGGGGACGACAGATACGCAGTATTTT.